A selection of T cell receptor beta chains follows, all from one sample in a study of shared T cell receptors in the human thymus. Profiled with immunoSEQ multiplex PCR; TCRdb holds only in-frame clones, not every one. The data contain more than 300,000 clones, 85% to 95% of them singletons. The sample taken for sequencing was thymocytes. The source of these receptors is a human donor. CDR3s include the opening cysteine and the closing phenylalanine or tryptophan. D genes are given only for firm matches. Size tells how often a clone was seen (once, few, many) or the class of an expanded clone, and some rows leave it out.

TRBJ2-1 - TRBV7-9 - TGTGCCAGCAGCTCGGAGCAGGACTACAATGAGCAGTTCTTC CASSSEQDYNEQFF
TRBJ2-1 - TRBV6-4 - TGTGCCAGCAGTGAACGGGGGGCTGGGCGGGCAACCTACAATGAGCAGTTCTTC CASSERGAGRATYNEQFF
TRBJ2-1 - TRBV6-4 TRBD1 TGTGCCAGCAGCCCCGAACCGGGACAGGGGGCAGTCAGCTCCTACAATGAGCAGTTCTTC CASSPEPGQGAVSSYNEQFF
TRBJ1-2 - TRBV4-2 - TGTGCCAGCAGCCAAGATCGCGGGGGCGAGGGACCAGATTATGGCTACACCTTC CASSQDRGGEGPDYGYTF
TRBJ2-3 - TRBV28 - TGTGCCAGCAGGGACCCCGGACGCCTTGGGGATACGCAGTATTTT CASRDPGRLGDTQYF
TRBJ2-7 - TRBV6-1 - TGTGCCAGCAGTGAAAGGGGGCAGGGGGGCGGCTACGAGCAGTACTTC CASSERGQGGGYEQYF
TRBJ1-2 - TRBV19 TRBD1 TGTGCCACTCACAGGGGTCATGGCTACACCTTC CATHRGHGYTF
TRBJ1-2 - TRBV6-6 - TGTGCCAGTTTATCGGGGGGCGTCCTCTATGGCTACACCTTC CASLSGGVLYGYTF
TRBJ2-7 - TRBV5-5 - TGTGCCAGCAGCCCCCTTTTACGGGCTTCAACCTACGAGCAGTACTTC CASSPLLRASTYEQYF
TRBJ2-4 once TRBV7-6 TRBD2 TGTGCCAGCAGCTTGAGACTAGCGGGAGGGCAGACCATTCAGTACTTC CASSLRLAGGQTIQYF
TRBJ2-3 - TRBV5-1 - TGCGCCAGCAGCCATAATATCACAGATACGCAGTATTTT CASSHNITDTQYF
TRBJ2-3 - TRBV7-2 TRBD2 TGTGCCAGCAGCTACCCTAGCGGGAGGGCAGATACGCAGTATTTT CASSYPSGRADTQYF
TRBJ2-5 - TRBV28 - TGTGCCAGCAGCCCGATTGCACCGGGACTCAAAGAGACCCAGTACTTC CASSPIAPGLKETQYF
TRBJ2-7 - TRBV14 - TGTGCCAGCAGCCAGAGCGGAGGGAGCTCCTACGAGCAGTACTTC CASSQSGGSSYEQYF
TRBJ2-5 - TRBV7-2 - TGTGCCACCGAGAGCAGGGAAGCCCAAGAGACCCAGTACTTC CATESREAQETQYF
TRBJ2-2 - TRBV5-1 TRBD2 TGCGCCAGCAGCTTGGGCCTAGCGGGAGTTCTCACCGGGGAGCTGTTTTTT CASSLGLAGVLTGELFF
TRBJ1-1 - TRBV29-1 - TGCAGCGTTGGACCCCCTCCTGACTCCGGAGCGACTTTCTTT CSVGPPPDSGATFF
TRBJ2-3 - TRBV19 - TGTGCCAGTACGGTGGGCACAGATACGCAGTATTTT CASTVGTDTQYF
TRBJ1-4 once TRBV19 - TGTGCCAGTAGTAGTTTGAGGGAGGGCCCGAATGAAAAACTGTTTTTT CASSSLREGPNEKLFF
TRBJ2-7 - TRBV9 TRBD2 TGTGCCAGCAGCGACCGGGACTACACGTACTTC CASSDRDYTYF
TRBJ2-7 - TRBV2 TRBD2 TGTGCCAGCCCCCGAGAGACTAGCGGGGTTAGGGAGCAGTACTTC CASPRETSGVREQYF
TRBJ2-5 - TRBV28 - TGTGCCAGCAGTTTTTCCGGGAGCACCATGACCTGGCGCCAAGAGACCCAGTACTTC CASSFSGSTMTWRQETQYF
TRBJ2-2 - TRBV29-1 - TGCAGCGTTGGGCGGTGGAGGGGGAACACCGGGGAGCTGTTTTTT CSVGRWRGNTGELFF
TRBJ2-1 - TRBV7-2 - TGTGCCACCAGGATAGGTGAGCAGTTCTTC CATRIGEQFF
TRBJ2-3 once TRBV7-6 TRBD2 TGTGCCAGCAGCTTAGATCGGGCGGGAGCAGATACGCAGTATTTT CASSLDRAGADTQYF
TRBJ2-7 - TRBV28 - TGTGCCAGCAGTTTTAGCCGCGAGAGCTCCTACGAGCAGTACTTC CASSFSRESSYEQYF
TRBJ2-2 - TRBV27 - TGTGCCAGCAGGACCGGACAGCCCACCGGGGAGCTGTTTTTT CASRTGQPTGELFF
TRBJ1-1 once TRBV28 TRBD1 TGTGCCAGCAGTACTCAACTCGACAGGGTTGGGGCTTTCTTT CASSTQLDRVGAFF
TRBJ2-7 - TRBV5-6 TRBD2 TGTGCCAGCAGTCACCAACTAGCGGGGTTCTACGAGCAGTACTTC CASSHQLAGFYEQYF
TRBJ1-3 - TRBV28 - TGTGCCAGCAGTTTGTTTAAGGGAATCCATTTAATTTTAAACTCTGGAAACACCATATATTTT CASSLFKGIHLILNSGNTIYF
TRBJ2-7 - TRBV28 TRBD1 TGTGCCAGCAGTTCAGGACAGGGTCATGGGGAGCAGTACTTC CASSSGQGHGEQYF